The 12 T cell receptor beta chains in this list originate from one sample, sequenced in a study of OX40 agonist ivuxolimab in advanced cancers. Library construction relied on the immunoSEQ multiplex PCR assay. TCRdb obtained this table from immuneACCESS and retained in-frame rearrangements with V and J assigned. These tables miss some clones; where compared with another copy, unresolved V genes account for less than half of the shortfall, and the remainder is unexplained. The sample table shows 60,000 to 75,000 clones, and over 80% are seen once. Of the sample, roughly 15% falls within the top ten clones. The material sequenced was CD4+ or CD8+ T cells sorted from blood, taken in a trial of the OX40 agonist ivuxolimab. These receptors were taken from an adult with an advanced solid tumor such as melanoma, head and neck, liver or kidney cancer.

This chain links TRBV11-2 with TRBJ2-1; D unclear. The germline CDR1 and CDR2 sequences are SGHAT and FQNNGV. CDR3 length: 12 amino acids. V shed 1 base and J shed 9 bases, with 7 bases lying between them. CDR3 sequence (DNA): TGTGCCAGCAGCTTAGGCGGAGTTGAGCAGTTCTTC. Protein: CASSLGGVEQFF.

The chain couples TRBV7-9 to TRBJ2-1; 12 bases are shared with TRBD2. This CDR3 spans 13 amino acids. V lost 10 bases and J lost 5; bases outside the gene matches: 3. Germline V gene lookup returns CDR1 SEHNR and CDR2 FQNEAQ (reference sequence). CDR3 residues: CATRLAGDNEQFF. The CDR3 DNA reads as TGTGCCACCCGACTAGCGGGGGACAATGAGCAGTTCTTC.

The chain links TRBV5-1 to TRBJ1-2; D is uncertain. Germline V CDR1 and CDR2: SGHRS, YFSETQ. CDR3 size: 10 residues. The V end lost 8 bases, the J end lost 8 bases, and 10 bases lay between the germline ends. The CDR3, as DNA: TGCGCCAGTCTAAAGCCCGGCTACACCTTC. It yields the protein CASLKPGYTF. The whole variable domain, filled in from reference TRBV5-1 and TRBJ1-2, reads KAGVTQTPRYLIKTRGQQVTLSCSPISGHRSVSWYQQTPGQGLQFLFEYFSETQRNKGNFPGRFSGRQFSNSRSEMNVSTLELGDSALYLCASLKPGYTFGSGTRLTVV.

CDR3 sequence: CASSWRASGSALREQYF. The CDR3 nucleotides are TGTGCCAGCAGCTGGCGAGCTAGCGGGAGCGCCCTCCGGGAGCAGTACTTC. The chain carries TRBV13 and TRBJ2-7; 10 nucleotides agree with TRBD2. The CDR3 has 17 residues. Trimming removed 4 bases from V and 7 bases from J; junction bases left unmatched: 16. Germline values: CDR1 PRHDT, CDR2 FYEKMQ (reference sequence).

The chain combines TRBV5-1 with TRBJ2-7; D might be TRBD2 (6 bases). The CDR3 sequence is 13 residues long. Looked up from germline, CDR1 is SGHRS and CDR2 is YFSETQ. V dropped 4 bases and J dropped 7 bases, with 15 bases sitting between them. The CDR3 DNA reads TGCGCCAGCAGCCAACGGGGGAAAGGGGAGCAGTACTTC. Translated: CASSQRGKGEQYF.

This chain joins TRBV21-1 and TRBJ2-1; TRBD2, the D gene given by the table, was not confirmed from the DNA. TRBV21-1 has pseudogene status. This CDR3 has 17 residues. The CDR3 DNA follows: TGTGCCAGCAGCAAAGTTTCTAGCGGGAGTGTCTACAATGAGCAGTTCTTC. Encoded protein: CASSKVSSGSVYNEQFF.

The rearrangement links TRBV4-1 to TRBJ2-1, with TRBD2 matching over 9 bases. Germline loops: CDR1 MGHRA, CDR2 YSYEKL. The CDR3 has 18 amino acids. The ends lost 0 bases at V and 0 bases at J; junction bases unmatched: 6. The CDR3 region has the DNA TGCGCCAGCAGCCAAGAGTTCCTAGCGGGAAGCTCCTACAATGAGCAGTTCTTC. As protein: CASSQEFLAGSSYNEQFF.

In this sample, this clone turned up a few times. The rearrangement links TRBV6-6 to TRBJ2-7; 7 nucleotides align to TRBD1. V shed 2 bases and J 3 bases; nucleotides not matched to a gene: 4. The CDR3 has 14 amino acids. Germline V lookup: CDR1 MNHNY, CDR2 SVGAGI (reference sequence). This CDR3 is CASSYGGQDYEQYF. The DNA of the CDR3 is TGTGCCAGCAGTTACGGTGGACAGGACTACGAGCAGTACTTC.

The V gene is TRBV6-5, the J gene TRBJ2-3, with 9 bases that match TRBD2. The J segment lost 2 bases and the V segment lost 4 bases, leaving 7 bases of the junction unmatched. The CDR3 has 16 residues. Germline V CDR1 and CDR2: MNHEY, SVGAGI. The CDR3 loop is CASSSPGGRATDTQYF. As DNA, the CDR3 is TGTGCCAGCAGTTCCCCCGGCGGGAGGGCCACAGATACGCAGTATTTT.

The V call is TRBV7-3, the J call TRBJ2-5; either TRBD1 or TRBD2 may supply D (5 bases each). The CDR3 extends over 15 amino acids. Between the trimmed V and J ends, which lost 5 bases and 1 base, there was a span of 14 bases. Germline CDR1 reads SGHTA; CDR2 reads FQGTGA. The CDR3 DNA reads TGTGCCAGCAGCCAACTGGGACGGCTCCAAGAGACCCAGTACTTC. It translates to CASSQLGRLQETQYF.

The rearrangement uses TRBV27 and TRBJ2-3; D remains ambiguous. The CDR3 runs to 11 residues. From germline, CDR1 is MNHEY and CDR2 SMNVEV (reference sequence). V was clipped by 7 bases and J by 6 bases, with 8 bases between them. The CDR3 is CASTHWDTQYF. The CDR3 DNA follows: TGTGCCAGCACCCATTGGGATACGCAGTATTTT.

The chain carries TRBV28 and TRBJ1-5; perhaps TRBD1 as D (6 bases). The CDR3 length is 14 residues. Trimming shortened V by 10 bases and J by 0 bases, and 13 bases separated the two germline ends. CDR1 is MDHEN and CDR2 is SYDVKM in the germline V gene. The CDR3 DNA is TGTGCCACCAAGCGGACAGATAGCAATCAGCCCCAGCATTTT. It is translated as CATKRTDSNQPQHF.